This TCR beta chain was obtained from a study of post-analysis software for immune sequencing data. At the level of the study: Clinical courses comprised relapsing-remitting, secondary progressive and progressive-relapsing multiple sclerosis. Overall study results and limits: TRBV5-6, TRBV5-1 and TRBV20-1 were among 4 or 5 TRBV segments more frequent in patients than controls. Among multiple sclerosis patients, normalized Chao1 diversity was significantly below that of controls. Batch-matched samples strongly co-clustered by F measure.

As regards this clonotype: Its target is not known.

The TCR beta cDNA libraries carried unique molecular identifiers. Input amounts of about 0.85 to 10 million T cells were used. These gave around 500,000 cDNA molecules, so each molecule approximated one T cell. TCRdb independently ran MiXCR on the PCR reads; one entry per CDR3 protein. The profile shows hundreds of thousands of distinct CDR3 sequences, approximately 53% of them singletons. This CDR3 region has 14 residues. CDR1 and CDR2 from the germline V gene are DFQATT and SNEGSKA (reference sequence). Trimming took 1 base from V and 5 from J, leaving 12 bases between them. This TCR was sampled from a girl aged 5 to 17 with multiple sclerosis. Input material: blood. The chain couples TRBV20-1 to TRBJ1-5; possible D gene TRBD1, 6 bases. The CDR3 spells CSARAQGRYQPQHF. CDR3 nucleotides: TGCAGTGCTAGAGCACAGGGTCGATATCAGCCCCAGCATTTT.